Following are 14 T cell receptor beta chains from one sample sequenced in a study of cytomegalovirus exposure and HLA in healthy donors. In the PCR, 60 Vbeta and 13 Jbeta primers were used. Sequenced by immunoSEQ multiplex PCR; TCRdb stores in-frame clones only, minus some. There are more than 80,000 clones in the sample; roughly 69% occur only once, and 2.5% to 3% lies in the top ten. The specimen was PBMCs. Receptors originate from a middle-aged man in good health and CMV-seronegative.

This clone was seen a few times. This chain uses TRBV30 with TRBJ1-5; TRBD1 is a possible D gene (5 bases). Germline V gene data show CDR1 as GTSNPN and CDR2 as SVGIG (reference sequence). Trimming took off 1 base at V and 4 bases at J, with 14 bases between the two ends. The CDR3 has 15 residues. The CDR3 DNA is TGTGCCTGGAGTGGCTCCCAGGGAGGGAATCAGCCCCAGCATTTT. It is translated as CAWSGSQGGNQPQHF.

V is TRBV2 and J is TRBJ2-5, with 9 bases identical to TRBD1. CDR1 and CDR2 from the germline V gene are SNHLY and FYNNEI. V lost 7 bases and J lost 4; bases outside the gene matches: 4. The CDR3 has 13 residues. The CDR3 DNA is TGTGCCAGCACCAAGGACAGGGGAGAGACCCAGTACTTC. Translation gives CASTKDRGETQYF.

The gene calls are TRBV7-8 and TRBJ1-6; 7 bases line up with TRBD1. Germline V CDR1 and CDR2: SGHVS, FQNEAQ. The CDR3 totals 15 residues. V shed 5 bases, J shed 6 bases, and the junction held 7 bases outside the gene matches. In DNA form, the CDR3 reads TGTGCCAGCAGCCCCAGACAGGGACTTAATTCACCCCTCCACTTT. It translates to CASSPRQGLNSPLHF.

This clone was seen only once. The rearrangement links TRBV7-8 to TRBJ1-5; 9 bases match TRBD1. Unmatched junction bases numbered 5, after V lost 1 base and J lost 1 base. Per germline, CDR1 SGHVS and CDR2 FQNEAQ. CDR3 length: 17 amino acids. CDR3 DNA sequence: TGTGCCAGCAGCTTAGTAGGGACAGGGCCAAGCAATCAGCCCCAGCATTTT. Protein: CASSLVGTGPSNQPQHF.

The chain joins TRBV5-8 to TRBJ1-6, with D possibly TRBD1 on 6 matching bases. The germline CDR1 and CDR2 sequences are SGHTS and YDEGEE. The CDR3 runs 15 residues. Trimming removed 3 bases from V and 8 bases from J, with 15 bases in between. This chain's CDR3 is CASSWVDSVYSPLHF. CDR3 sequence (DNA): TGTGCCAGCAGCTGGGTGGACAGCGTATATTCACCCCTCCACTTT.

The chain uses TRBV6-1 and TRBJ2-1; the match to TRBD2 covers 10 bases. Trimming at V came to 4 bases and at J to 2 bases, leaving 8 bases not matched to a gene. This CDR3 has 17 residues. Germline V gene data show CDR1 as MNHNS and CDR2 as SASEGT. CDR3 loop: CASSVIAGGSAYNEQFF. DNA for the CDR3: TGTGCCAGCAGTGTAATAGCGGGAGGTTCTGCCTACAATGAGCAGTTCTTC.

V gene TRBV4-2 combines with J gene TRBJ1-5; TRBD1 matches at 11 bases. With 1 base clipped from V and 0 bases from J, the junction kept 2 bases outside the gene matches. The CDR3 contains 17 residues. Looked up from germline, CDR1 is LGHNA and CDR2 is YNFKEQ. Here the CDR3 reads CASSQGTGGISNQPQHF. CDR3 nucleotides: TGTGCCAGCAGCCAAGGGACAGGGGGCATTAGCAATCAGCCCCAGCATTTT.

CDR3 in amino acids: CASSDIAFDTEAFF. The CDR3 nucleotides read TGTGCCAGCAGTGACATAGCATTCGACACTGAAGCTTTCTTT. The chain uses TRBV2 and TRBJ1-1; D is ambiguous. Trimming shortened V by 3 bases and J by 3 bases, and 11 bases separated the two germline ends. The CDR3 loop spans 14 amino acids. The germline gives CDR1 SNHLY, CDR2 FYNNEI.

V gene TRBV28 combines with J gene TRBJ2-7; 8 nucleotides line up with TRBD2. This CDR3 region has 16 residues. V trimming: 5 bases; J trimming: 2 bases; junction bases outside the gene matches: 11. The germline V gene has CDR1 MDHEN and CDR2 SYDVKM. CDR3 loop: CASSPRVVAGTYEQYV. The CDR3, as DNA: TGTGCCAGCAGTCCCCGCGTGGTAGCGGGGACCTACGAGCAGTACGTC.

The chain couples TRBV5-1 to TRBJ1-2; D unclear. The CDR3 runs 12 residues. In germline, CDR1 is SGHRS, CDR2 YFSETQ. Trimming left V 5 bases short and J 2 bases short, with 7 bases between. CDR3 in amino acids: CASREVNYGYTF. The CDR3 DNA is TGCGCCAGCAGGGAGGTAAACTATGGCTACACCTTC.

This clone appeared a few times. This sequence joins TRBV5-4 and TRBJ2-2; 9 bases are shared with TRBD2. Germline values: CDR1 SGHNT, CDR2 YYREEE (reference sequence). The ends lost 0 bases at V and 4 bases at J; junction bases unmatched: 4. This CDR3 is 16 amino acids long. CDR3 protein: CASSLGGGAVTGELFF. For the CDR3, the DNA is TGTGCCAGCAGCTTGGGCGGGGGGGCTGTCACCGGGGAGCTGTTTTTT. The full variable domain, completed using reference TRBV5-4 and TRBJ2-2, is ETGVTQSPTHLIKTRGQQVTLRCSSQSGHNTVSWYQQALGQGPQFIFQYYREEENGRGNFPPRFSGLQFPNYSSELNVNALELDDSALYLCASSLGGGAVTGELFFGEGSRLTVL.

The V call is TRBV27, the J call TRBJ1-5, with a tentative D call TRBD1 (5 bases). The CDR3 contains 12 residues. Germline assignment: CDR1 MNHEY and CDR2 SMNVEV (reference sequence). V dropped 8 bases and J dropped 5 bases, with 10 bases sitting between them. CDR3: CASGSGYQPQHF. CDR3 DNA: TGTGCCAGCGGGTCAGGGTATCAGCCCCAGCATTTT.

This clone was recorded a few times. The V gene is TRBV30, the J gene TRBJ2-4, with D possibly matching TRBD1 (5 bases). Germline V gene data show CDR1 as GTSNPN and CDR2 as SVGIG (reference sequence). Trimming pared 2 bases from V and 1 base from J, leaving 24 bases between. The CDR3 spans 19 residues. The CDR3 DNA reads TGTGCCTGGAGTCTAAAAAACGACAGACCAAAGTGGGCCAAAAACATTCAGTACTTC. Amino acids: CAWSLKNDRPKWAKNIQYF.

There are a few counts of this clone. The genes are TRBV7-8 and TRBJ2-3; 11 nucleotides align to TRBD2. CDR1 and CDR2 from the germline V gene are SGHVS and FQNEAQ. This CDR3 spans 17 amino acids. The J segment lost 3 bases and the V segment lost 3 bases, leaving 8 bases of the junction unmatched. The CDR3 spells CASSFRLTSGETDTQYF. CDR3 nucleotide sequence: TGTGCCAGCAGCTTCAGACTGACTAGCGGGGAAACAGATACGCAGTATTTT.